The 21 T cell receptor beta chains presented below share a single source sample, sequenced in a study of blood T cell repertoires in COVID-19. Only in-frame clones appear in the TCRdb table, and some are missing; sequencing was by immunoSEQ multiplex PCR. The table has roughly 220,000 clones, about four fifths seen once. The sequencing sample was made of peripheral blood. Every receptor here comes from a young woman who had recovered from COVID-19.

CDR3 residues: CAWSWGTLTYEQYF. CDR3 DNA: TGTGCCTGGAGTTGGGGGACACTAACCTACGAGCAGTACTTC. The chain uses TRBV30 and TRBJ2-7, with D possibly being TRBD1 (6 bases). Trimming pared 2 bases from V and 2 bases from J, leaving 13 bases between. Germline-derived CDR1 and CDR2 are GTSNPN and SVGIG (reference sequence). The CDR3 length is 14 residues.

The chain employs TRBV18 and TRBJ2-6; TRBD1 is a possible D gene (5 bases). CDR3 size: 15 residues. Germline V gene data show CDR1 as KGHSH and CDR2 as LQKENI. The V gene lost 4 bases and the J gene lost 4 bases, with 11 bases spanning the gap. The CDR3 region is CASSRQSSGANVLTF. CDR3 coding DNA: TGTGCCAGCTCACGACAGAGTTCCGGGGCCAACGTCCTGACTTTC.

The rearrangement uses TRBV4-2 and TRBJ2-1; maybe TRBD2 (5 bases). Trimming took off 3 bases at V and 2 bases at J, with 11 bases between the two ends. CDR1 LGHNA and CDR2 YNFKEQ come from the germline V gene. CDR3 size: 15 residues. The DNA of the CDR3 is TGTGCCAGCAGCCAGACTACCCCCACCTACAATGAGCAGTTCTTC. Protein product: CASSQTTPTYNEQFF.

V and J are TRBV10-3 and TRBJ2-5; no firm D call. Deletions cut 6 bases from V and 0 bases from J, with 2 bases between. The CDR3 totals 11 residues. Per germline, CDR1 ENHRY and CDR2 SYGVKD. The DNA of the CDR3 is TGTGCCATCAGCGACCAAGAGACCCAGTACTTC. This codes for CAISDQETQYF.

The J gene is TRBJ2-1, the V gene TRBV3-1 (or the pseudogene TRBV3-2), with 11 bases identical to TRBD2. Germline-derived CDR1 and CDR2 are LGHDT and YNNKEL (reference sequence). The CDR3 has 13 amino acids. V dropped 0 bases and J dropped 16; count of bases not matched to a gene: 5. CDR3 loop: CASSQDLGTSGFF. DNA for the CDR3: TGTGCCAGCAGCCAAGATCTCGGGACTAGCGGATTCTTC.

The chain joins TRBV5-5 to TRBJ2-5; 9 bases are shared with TRBD1. V trimming: 4 bases; J trimming: 2 bases; junction bases outside the gene matches: 6. This CDR3 has 15 amino acids. Per germline, CDR1 SGHKS and CDR2 YYEKEE (reference sequence). CDR3 nucleotides: TGTGCCAGCAGCGTCCGGGACAGGGCTCAAGAGACCCAGTACTTC. It specifies CASSVRDRAQETQYF.

This chain joins TRBV5-4 and TRBJ2-2; 7 nucleotides align to TRBD1. Germline trimming cut 0 bases from V and 1 base from J; bases unmatched to any gene: 3. CDR3 size: 16 residues. Germline CDR1 and CDR2: SGHNT and YYREEE (reference sequence). The CDR3 nucleotides read TGTGCCAGCAGCTTGGGGTGGACAGGGAACACCGGGGAGCTGTTTTTT. This codes for CASSLGWTGNTGELFF.

The chain joins TRBV21-1 to TRBJ1-5. TRBV21-1 is tagged as a pseudogene. This CDR3 spans 15 amino acids. As DNA, the CDR3 is TGTGCCAGCAGCAAATCAGGGCGGGGGAATCAGCCCCAGCATTTT. Protein: CASSKSGRGNQPQHF.

V gene TRBV28 combines with J gene TRBJ1-2; perhaps TRBD1 as D (6 bases). CDR1 is MDHEN, CDR2 SYDVKM, per germline. V lost 3 bases, J lost 4 bases, and 15 bases lay in between. The CDR3 loop spans 15 amino acids. In DNA form, the CDR3 reads TGTGCCAGCAGTTTTTCCGGGGGGCTTGGCTATGGCTACACCTTC. Translated: CASSFSGGLGYGYTF.

This chain links TRBV2 with TRBJ2-2; TRBD2 agrees at 8 bases. The CDR3 extends over 14 amino acids. In germline, CDR1 is SNHLY, CDR2 FYNNEI. V lost 7 bases, J lost 4 bases, and 5 bases stayed unmatched. CDR3: CASTLGGGTGELFF. The CDR3 DNA is TGTGCCAGCACCCTCGGGGGGGGCACCGGGGAGCTGTTTTTT.

The chain combines TRBV11-2 with TRBJ1-1; 7 bases are shared with TRBD1. The CDR3 extends over 15 amino acids. CDR1 is SGHAT, CDR2 FQNNGV, per germline. Germline trimming cut 6 bases from V and 5 bases from J; bases unmatched to any gene: 12. CDR3 in amino acids: CASSPTDREWTEAFF. Here the CDR3 DNA reads TGTGCCAGCAGTCCCACCGACAGGGAATGGACTGAAGCTTTCTTT.

The gene calls are TRBV3-1 (or the pseudogene TRBV3-2) and TRBJ2-3, with TRBD2 matching over 8 bases. The germline CDR1 and CDR2 sequences are LGHDT and YNNKEL (reference sequence). The CDR3 is 17 residues long. The V segment lost 0 bases and the J segment 0 bases; nucleotides outside the gene matches: 5. The CDR3 region is CASSQDPAGASTDTQYF. The CDR3 bases are TGTGCCAGCAGCCAAGATCCAGCGGGAGCTAGCACAGATACGCAGTATTTT.

The rearrangement links TRBV28 to TRBJ2-7; the match to TRBD2 covers 11 bases. The trim removed 5 bases at V and 4 bases at J, leaving 10 bases unmatched. Germline-derived CDR1 and CDR2 are MDHEN and SYDVKM. This CDR3 is 16 amino acids long. CDR3 region: CASSPPTSGSRYEQYF. The CDR3 DNA is TGTGCCAGCAGTCCGCCAACTAGCGGGAGTCGGTACGAGCAGTACTTC. Filled out from reference TRBV28 and TRBJ2-7, the complete variable domain reads DVKVTQSSRYLVKRTGEKVFLECVQDMDHENMFWYRQDPGLGLRLIYFSYDVKMKEKGDIPEGYSVSREKKERFSLILESASTNQTSMYLCASSPPTSGSRYEQYFGPGTRLTVT.

The chain joins TRBV27 to TRBJ2-5; D is unresolved. The germline V gene encodes CDR1 MNHEY and CDR2 SMNVEV (reference sequence). V was cut by 8 bases and J by 0 bases, with 13 bases left in between. The CDR3 consists of 14 residues. CDR3 DNA sequence: TGTGCCAGCGGCTTAGGCGGCTACCAAGAGACCCAGTACTTC. It codes for CASGLGGYQETQYF.

The CDR3 region has the DNA TGCGCCAGCAGCCAGGAAGCGGGAGCAATCACCGGGGAGCTGTTTTTT. Its translation is CASSQEAGAITGELFF. The V call is TRBV4-1, the J call TRBJ2-2, with 8 positions matching TRBD2. The CDR3 is 16 residues long. V shed 3 bases and J 4 bases; nucleotides not matched to a gene: 7. Germline-derived CDR1 and CDR2 are MGHRA and YSYEKL.

This clone was picked up one time. The gene calls are TRBV3-1 (or the pseudogene TRBV3-2) and TRBJ1-2; D is uncertain. V shed 0 bases and J shed 8 bases, with 10 bases lying between them. The CDR3 is 13 residues long. Germline-derived CDR1 and CDR2 are LGHDT and YNNKEL (reference sequence). As DNA, the CDR3 is TGTGCCAGCAGCCAAGATACAGCCCCAGGCTACACCTTC. Encoded protein: CASSQDTAPGYTF.

V usage is TRBV10-3 and J usage is TRBJ2-1; 13 bases align to TRBD2. The V segment lost 5 bases and the J segment 7 bases; nucleotides outside the gene matches: 8. Germline loops: CDR1 ENHRY, CDR2 SYGVKD. The CDR3 has 16 amino acids. DNA of the CDR3: TGTGCCATCAGTCCCTTACTAGCGGGAGGGCGGAATGAGCAGTTCTTC. Its protein product is CAISPLLAGGRNEQFF.

The rearrangement links TRBV7-2 to TRBJ2-7, with D possibly TRBD2 on 5 matching bases. The CDR3 runs 12 residues. Germline values: CDR1 SGHTA, CDR2 FQGNSA. Trimming cost V 5 bases and J 4 bases, with 9 bases left between them. The CDR3 loop is CASSKSGYEQYF. The CDR3 DNA reads TGTGCCAGCAGCAAATCGGGGTACGAGCAGTACTTC.

This clone has just a few counts. The rearrangement joins TRBV5-4 to TRBJ1-3; unclear D gene. The germline V and J ends were trimmed by 4 bases and 4 bases, with 15 bases remaining between them. The CDR3 contains 15 residues. The germline V gene encodes CDR1 SGHNT and CDR2 YYREEE (reference sequence). Written as DNA, the CDR3 is TGTGCCAGCAGCCGCGAGAATCCTCGGGGAAACACCATATATTTT. Protein product: CASSRENPRGNTIYF.

The rearrangement uses TRBV4-1 and TRBJ2-7; 14 bases are shared with TRBD2. J lost 4 bases, V lost 4 bases, and 6 bases had no gene match. The CDR3 has 16 residues. CDR1 and CDR2 from the germline V gene are MGHRA and YSYEKL. The CDR3: CASSPGTSGRGYEQYF. CDR3 DNA: TGCGCCAGCAGCCCCGGGACTAGCGGGAGAGGATACGAGCAGTACTTC.

V gene TRBV6-5 combines with J gene TRBJ2-5, with D uncertain. In germline, CDR1 is MNHEY, CDR2 SVGAGI. The CDR3 runs to 14 residues. Trimming took 6 bases from V and 2 from J, leaving 13 bases between them. CDR3 residues: CASSPETPQETQYF. CDR3 coding DNA: TGTGCCAGCAGCCCCGAGACACCTCAAGAGACCCAGTACTTC.